This T cell receptor (beta chain) was found in a study of CD8 T cells in ankylosing spondylitis. Researchers built TCR beta libraries using quantitative 5'-RACE with molecular barcodes. Each CDR3 protein is one row after TCRdb ran MiXCR on the 5' RACE reads. The sample has a few hundred thousand distinct CDR3 sequences; roughly 22% are singletons. The ends were cut back, 6 bases at V and 4 bases at J, with 12 bases in the middle. The CDR3 spans 14 residues. CDR1 and CDR2 from the germline V gene are MNHNS and SASEGT. The specimen sequenced was blood, either unsorted or a sorted T cell fraction (not recorded which). This clonotype was obtained from a male donor with ankylosing spondylitis or in good health (not recorded which). The chain has TRBV6-1 and TRBJ1-4; D remains ambiguous. The CDR3 reads CASSHRADNEKLFF. CDR3 DNA sequence: TGTGCCAGCAGCCACCGGGCGGATAATGAAAAACTGTTTTTT.